Listed below are T cell receptor beta chains from one sample, sequenced in a study of CD4 T cells in relation to SARS-CoV-2 and coronaviruses. Measured with immunoSEQ multiplex PCR; TCRdb has only the in-frame clones, and not every one. The sample records tens of thousands of clones, 77% being singletons. Antigen specificity for these receptors is unknown. The specimen sequenced was memory CD4+ T cells from PBMCs, cultured in vitro. The receptors originated from an adult with COVID-19. CDR3s include the opening cysteine and the closing phenylalanine or tryptophan. A D gene is named only where the DNA matches it firmly. Only some rows state a clone size, as once, few, many or a class for expanded clones.

D	V	J	size	CDR3	DNA
.	TRBV19	TRBJ2-1	.	CASSIRTDKQFF	TGTGCCAGTAGTATCCGGACAGACAAGCAGTTCTTC
.	TRBV6-2/TRBV6-3	TRBJ2-5	.	CASSPSGRGVETQYF	TGTGCCAGCAGCCCTTCTGGGAGGGGGGTAGAGACCCAGTACTTC
TRBD2	TRBV7-9	TRBJ2-1	once	CASSYSGTVTSGRANEQFF	TGTGCCAGCAGCTATTCCGGGACAGTCACTAGCGGGAGGGCCAATGAGCAGTTCTTC
.	TRBV27	TRBJ1-4	.	CASSLSFPPGPNEKLFF	TGTGCCAGCAGTTTATCGTTCCCCCCGGGGCCTAATGAAAAACTGTTTTTT
.	TRBV18	TRBJ2-3	.	CASSTKTVGDTQYF	TGTGCCAGCTCAACCAAGACAGTTGGGGATACGCAGTATTTT
TRBD1	TRBV19	TRBJ1-5	.	CASSIDPRGRTIANQPQHF	TGTGCCAGTAGTATAGACCCCAGGGGGCGAACTATAGCCAATCAGCCCCAGCATTTT
.	TRBV18	TRBJ2-5	.	CASSPPSEETQYF	TGTGCCAGCTCACCGCCTAGCGAAGAGACCCAGTACTTC
.	TRBV6-6	TRBJ1-3	.	CASKTRDHSSGNTIYF	TGTGCCAGCAAAACCAGGGACCACAGCTCTGGAAACACCATATATTTT
.	TRBV20-1	TRBJ2-7	.	CSAHGSGEQYF	TGCAGTGCCCACGGGAGTGGGGAGCAGTACTTC
TRBD1	TRBV28	TRBJ2-6	.	CASSFWDRGFSGANVLTF	TGTGCCAGCAGTTTTTGGGACAGGGGATTTTCTGGGGCCAACGTCCTGACTTTC
.	TRBV3-1/TRBV3-2	TRBJ1-1	few	CASSQPRRLNTEAFF	TGTGCCAGCAGCCAGCCCCGCCGGCTGAACACTGAAGCTTTCTTT
TRBD1	TRBV2	TRBJ2-1	few	CASRATGTTYNEQFF	TGTGCCAGCAGAGCGACAGGGACAACCTACAATGAGCAGTTCTTC
.	TRBV3-1/TRBV3-2	TRBJ2-5	.	CASSQGPQGRETQYF	TGTGCCAGCAGCCAAGGTCCCCAAGGTCGGGAGACCCAGTACTTC
.	TRBV4-2	TRBJ2-7	.	CASSQGLIGEPPYEQYF	TGTGCCAGCAGCCAGGGACTTATAGGGGAGCCGCCCTACGAGCAGTACTTC
.	TRBV5-5	TRBJ2-7	.	CASSLGYADYEQYF	TGTGCCAGCAGCTTGGGGTACGCCGACTACGAGCAGTACTTC
TRBD1	TRBV5-8	TRBJ1-4	.	CASSFSQGAEKLFF	TGTGCCAGCAGCTTTTCCCAGGGGGCTGAAAAACTGTTTTTT
.	TRBV2	TRBJ2-4	.	CASRELAKNIQYF	TGTGCCAGCAGAGAATTAGCCAAAAACATTCAGTACTTC
.	TRBV6-2/TRBV6-3	TRBJ2-1	.	CASSYSSQGRDEQFF	TGTGCCAGCAGTTACTCGAGTCAGGGGCGCGATGAGCAGTTCTTC
.	TRBV28	TRBJ2-1	.	CASSMSLVNNEQFF	TGTGCCAGCAGTATGAGTCTGGTGAACAATGAGCAGTTCTTC
TRBD1	TRBV18	TRBJ2-7	.	CASSPQDRGSYEQYF	TGTGCCAGCTCACCACAGGACAGGGGGAGCTACGAGCAGTACTTC
.	TRBV18	TRBJ1-2	.	CAGLPGRSGLYTF	TGTGCCGGCCTGCCCGGAAGGTCTGGCCTCTACACCTTC
.	TRBV6-5	TRBJ1-1	.	CASSYGFGERNTEAFF	TGTGCCAGCAGTTACGGTTTCGGGGAGAGGAACACTGAAGCTTTCTTT
TRBD2	TRBV6-4	TRBJ2-3	.	CASSEGPSGGTDTQYF	TGTGCCAGCAGTGAGGGGCCTAGCGGCGGCACAGATACGCAGTATTTT
TRBD2	TRBV3-1/TRBV3-2	TRBJ2-2	once	CASSQGLAGNTGELFF	TGTGCCAGCAGCCAAGGACTAGCGGGAAACACCGGGGAGCTGTTTTTT
TRBD2	TRBV7-2	TRBJ2-1	.	CASSSTSGPYNEQFF	TGTGCCAGCAGCTCGACTAGCGGGCCGTACAATGAGCAGTTCTTC
TRBD2	TRBV14	TRBJ2-1	.	CASSQEPGLAGIEQFF	TGTGCCAGCAGCCAGGAGCCGGGACTAGCGGGTATTGAGCAGTTCTTC
TRBD1	TRBV5-1	TRBJ2-7	.	CASSLWLDRATSEQYF	TGCGCCAGCAGCTTGTGGCTGGACAGGGCCACATCCGAGCAGTACTTC
.	TRBV6-5	TRBJ2-7	.	CASRRVSGPYEQYF	TGTGCCAGCAGAAGGGTCTCAGGGCCCTACGAGCAGTACTTC
TRBD2	TRBV5-1	TRBJ2-1	.	CASSSSGSGGPQYNEQFF	TGCGCCAGCAGCTCTAGCGGGTCAGGTGGGCCCCAGTACAATGAGCAGTTCTTC
TRBD2	TRBV6-4	TRBJ2-1	.	CASSDRASGGNEQFF	TGTGCCAGCAGTGACCGGGCCAGCGGGGGGAATGAGCAGTTCTTC
.	TRBV2	TRBJ2-7	once	CASSDLDTTYEQYF	TGTGCCAGCAGTGATTTGGACACTACCTACGAGCAGTACTTC
.	TRBV25-1	TRBJ1-6	.	CASSEDVDYNSPLHF	TGTGCCAGCAGTGAAGATGTGGATTATAATTCACCCCTCCACTTT
.	TRBV9	TRBJ2-7	once	CASSALDDPSYEQYF	TGTGCCAGCAGCGCCCTTGACGATCCCTCCTACGAGCAGTACTTC
.	TRBV7-2	TRBJ1-1	once	CASSLPGGFGNTEAFF	TGTGCCAGCAGCTTACCTGGGGGCTTCGGGAACACTGAAGCTTTCTTT
.	TRBV5-6	TRBJ2-3	.	CASSFRDIRLDTQYF	TGTGCCAGCAGCTTTAGGGACATACGACTCGATACGCAGTATTTT
TRBD2	TRBV3-1/TRBV3-2	TRBJ2-7	.	CASSPAGGGNYEQYF	TGTGCCAGCAGCCCCGCGGGCGGGGGAAATTACGAGCAGTACTTC
.	TRBV4-3	TRBJ2-1	.	CASSQDRWNEQFF	TGCGCCAGCAGCCAAGATCGTTGGAATGAGCAGTTCTTC
.	TRBV27	TRBJ2-1	.	CASSRGILSYNEQFF	TGTGCCAGCAGCCGAGGAATCCTCTCCTACAATGAGCAGTTCTTC
.	TRBV6-5	TRBJ2-6	.	CASSYSPAPGANVLTF	TGTGCCAGCAGTTACTCGCCCGCCCCTGGGGCCAACGTCCTGACTTTC
.	TRBV7-2	TRBJ1-4	.	CASSLVWRTDEKLFF	TGTGCCAGCAGCTTAGTTTGGAGAACGGACGAAAAACTGTTTTTT
.	TRBV7-2	TRBJ2-5	.	CASSLRGTRKETQYF	TGTGCCAGCAGCTTGCGGGGGACAAGAAAAGAGACCCAGTACTTC
.	TRBV27	TRBJ2-7	once	CASSWGAKYEQYF	TGTGCCAGCAGTTGGGGGGCTAAGTACGAGCAGTACTTC
.	TRBV19	TRBJ2-1	.	CASSIGHQGSSYNEQFF	TGTGCCAGTAGTATCGGCCACCAGGGGAGCTCCTACAATGAGCAGTTCTTC
TRBD2	TRBV6-6	TRBJ2-3	once	CASSRQGLAGARDTQYF	TGTGCCAGCAGTCGGCAAGGACTAGCGGGAGCGAGGGATACGCAGTATTTT
TRBD1	TRBV2	TRBJ2-3	.	CASKQGASTDTQYF	TGTGCCAGCAAACAGGGGGCGAGCACAGATACGCAGTATTTT
.	TRBV19	TRBJ2-1	once	CASSMDLYVNYNEQFF	TGTGCCAGTAGTATGGACCTCTACGTGAACTACAATGAGCAGTTCTTC
TRBD2	TRBV2	TRBJ2-2	.	CASSDSSGRASGTGELFF	TGTGCCAGCAGTGACTCGAGCGGGAGGGCCTCGGGCACCGGGGAGCTGTTTTTT
.	TRBV2	TRBJ2-7	few	CASSDLGATYEQYF	TGTGCCAGCAGTGACCTGGGGGCAACCTACGAGCAGTACTTC
.	TRBV6-5	TRBJ1-6	.	CASWGTGSNSPLHF	TGTGCCAGCTGGGGAACAGGGTCGAATTCACCCCTCCACTTT
.	TRBV7-9	TRBJ1-2	.	CASAPSDYGYTF	TGTGCCAGCGCACCGTCGGACTATGGCTACACCTTC
.	TRBV7-3	TRBJ2-2	few	CASSLLSGELFF	TGTGCCAGCAGCCTGCTATCCGGGGAGCTGTTTTTT
.	TRBV7-9	TRBJ2-3	few	CASSFRTPDTQYF	TGTGCCAGCAGCTTCCGAACCCCCGATACGCAGTATTTT
.	TRBV7-9	TRBJ2-2	.	CASSGDAANTGELFF	TGTGCCAGCAGCGGAGACGCCGCGAACACCGGGGAGCTGTTTTTT
.	TRBV13	TRBJ2-7	.	CASSLEGGRVQYF	TGTGCCAGCAGCTTAGAGGGGGGGCGCGTCCAGTACTTC